The rows below give T cell receptor beta chains drawn from one sample of a study of blood T cells in healthy people across ages. TCRdb re-analysed the 5' RACE reads in MiXCR, keeping a single row per CDR3 protein. This repertoire shows about 650,000 distinct CDR3 sequences, 32% found once; its top ten account for roughly 14%. The specimen sequenced was blood. These receptors all stem from a woman older than 75 in good health. Each CDR3 is given with its conserved first and last residue. The D gene is left open where the match is weak. Clone size is stated in some rows and not others, as once, few, many or a class when expanded.

j_gene,d_gene,v_gene,abundance,CDR3aa,CDR3nt
TRBJ2-3,NA,TRBV3-1,few,CASSQEREAGTDTQYF,TGTGCCAGCAGCCAAGAGAGAGAGGCCGGCACAGATACGCAGTATTTT
TRBJ2-1,TRBD2,TRBV20-1,many,CSASPLGGGPNEQFF,TGCAGTGCTAGCCCCCTGGGCGGGGGGCCCAATGAGCAGTTCTTC
TRBJ2-2,NA,TRBV6-1,few,CASSEFTNTGELFF,TGTGCCAGCAGTGAATTCACAAACACCGGGGAGCTGTTTTTT
TRBJ1-5,NA,TRBV6-5,NA,CASAPARGWPQHF,TGTGCCAGCGCACCCGCGAGGGGATGGCCCCAGCATTTT
TRBJ2-5,TRBD1,TRBV11-3,many,CASSPTGQQETQYF,TGTGCCAGCAGCCCGACGGGACAGCAAGAGACCCAGTACTTC
TRBJ2-5,NA,TRBV3-1,many,CASSEGDIQETQYF,TGTGCCAGCAGCGAGGGGGACATCCAAGAGACCCAGTACTTC
TRBJ2-5,NA,TRBV15,NA,CATSRDPLRIFYNEQYF,TGTGCCACCAGCAGAGATCCGCTACGGATCTTCTACAATGAGCAGTACTTC
TRBJ2-7,TRBD1,TRBV9,many,CASGFWDRGGEQYF,TGTGCCAGCGGCTTTTGGGACAGGGGAGGCGAGCAGTACTTC
TRBJ1-3,TRBD1,TRBV6-6,NA,CASTTTGGTGNTIYF,TGTGCCAGCACCACGACAGGGGGCACTGGAAACACCATATATTTT
TRBJ1-6,NA,TRBV6-1,few,CASMLGAYNSPLHF,TGTGCCAGCATGTTAGGGGCTTATAATTCACCCCTCCACTTT